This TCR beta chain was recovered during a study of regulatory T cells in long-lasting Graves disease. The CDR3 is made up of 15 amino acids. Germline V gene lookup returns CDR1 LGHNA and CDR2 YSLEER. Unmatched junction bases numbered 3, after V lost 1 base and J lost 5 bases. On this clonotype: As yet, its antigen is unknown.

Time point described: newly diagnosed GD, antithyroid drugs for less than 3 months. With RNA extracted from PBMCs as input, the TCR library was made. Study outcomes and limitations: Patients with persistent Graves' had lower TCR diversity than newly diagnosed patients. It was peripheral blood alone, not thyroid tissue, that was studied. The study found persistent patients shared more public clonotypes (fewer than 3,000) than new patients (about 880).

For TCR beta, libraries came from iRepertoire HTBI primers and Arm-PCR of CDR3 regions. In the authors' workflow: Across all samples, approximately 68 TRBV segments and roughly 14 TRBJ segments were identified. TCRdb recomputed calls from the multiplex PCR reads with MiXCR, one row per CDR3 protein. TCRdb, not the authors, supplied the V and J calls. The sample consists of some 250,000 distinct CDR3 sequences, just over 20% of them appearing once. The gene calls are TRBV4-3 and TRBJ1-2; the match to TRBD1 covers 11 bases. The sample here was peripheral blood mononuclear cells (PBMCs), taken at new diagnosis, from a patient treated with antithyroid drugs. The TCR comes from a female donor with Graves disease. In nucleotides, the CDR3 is TGCGCCAGCAGCCAAGCCGGACAGGGGGCTTATGGCTACACCTTC. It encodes CASSQAGQGAYGYTF.